This T cell receptor beta chain was found in a study of T cell changes during pregnancy in multiple sclerosis. This clone appeared once. Here immunoSEQ multiplex PCR was the method, and the copy in TCRdb shows in-frame clones only, minus some. Of 60,000 to 90,000 clones in the sample, under 95% were seen once. The ends lost 8 bases at V and 2 bases at J; junction bases unmatched: 18. There are 18 residues in the CDR3. Source: peripheral blood, taken after pregnancy. The sequence derives from a female donor in good health, enrolled as a control in a pregnancy study. The chain couples TRBV5-3 to TRBJ1-4; 7 positions agree with TRBD1. TRBV5-3 is designated an ORF whose function remains uncertain. In nucleotides, the CDR3 is TGTGCCAGCGTTCTCATAAGGGGGTGCAGGGGGACTAATGAAAAACTGTTTTTT. It codes for CASVLIRGCRGTNEKLFF.